This T cell receptor (beta chain) was identified during a study of blood T cell repertoires in COVID-19 (dated by TCRdb to 2020 to 2021). The study in broad terms: Samples covering the acute and convalescent phases of COVID-19 were provided by collaborators in the United States, Italy and Spain. The prospective study material was composed of cDNA or gDNA derived from T cells, B-cell-depleted T cells, or PBMCs. Subjects who had been exposed to COVID-19, were actively infected with it, or had recovered from it provided the deeply sampled blood TCRbeta repertoires that made up the dataset. The repertoires were made available in a free public database intended to serve as a resource for research on the immune response to SARS-CoV-2. The samples were drawn from two sources: the first 160 participants of the ongoing ImmuneRACE study, and 1,254 subjects contributed by 6 global collaborators. A de-identified subject ID, COVID-19 status, age in years and sex were almost always included in the sample metadata. HLA class I and class II types, where available, came from metadata supplied by the sample provider rather than from assay-based typing.

Findings and caveats that apply to the study as a whole: How much clinical and demographic metadata was included differed by source and by participant, and the metadata was provided uncurated.

The immunoSEQ Assay, a bias-controlled multiplex PCR, was used to amplify TCRbeta CDR3 regions from genomic DNA. From the authors' description of their analysis: The number of nucleated cells in each sample was estimated by amplification of reference gene primers within the assay. To quantify the absolute abundance of each unique TCRbeta CDR3 rearrangement, sequence reads were collapsed and filtered. Productive Simpson clonality was computed per sample as the square root of Simpson's diversity index over productive rearrangements. This is the immuneACCESS table as TCRdb keeps it, with only in-frame sequences that have V and J called. A part of the clones is gone; compared with another copy, unresolved V genes explain less than half, and the rest is unexplained. The V and J calls and clone size are taken from that table; D and trimming were inferred from the DNA. Across this sample there are about 210,000 clones, with 70% to 90% seen only once. Together, the top ten hold around 4.7% of the sample.

Of note for this clone: The antigen it recognizes is unknown. The sample holds no much larger clone one base away, and base qualities are not on file.

Participants in the prospective study were aged roughly 18 to 95 years, lived in some 24 United States geographic areas, and enrolled through a virtual design. To assign participants to cohorts, the prospective study relied on clinical history that participants themselves reported in a screening survey and a study questionnaire. Mobile phlebotomists in the prospective study collected whole blood, serum and a nasopharyngeal or oropharyngeal swab from every participant. Additional blood draws and questionnaires over a 2-month period could optionally be provided by prospective study participants. Prospective study blood samples were shipped either frozen or at room temperature before DNA extraction. V and J are trimmed by 3 bases and 4 bases, and the gene matches miss 13 bases of the junction. CDR1 and CDR2 (LGHDT, YNNKEL) derive from the germline V gene (reference sequence). Measured from the cysteine to the phenylalanine, the CDR3 is 18 residues long. Kept here is only the CDR3 DNA, which spans 54 bases and is read in frame from base 1.

The chain links TRBV3-1 (or the pseudogene TRBV3-2) with TRBJ2-1; TRBD2 agrees with 9 junctional bases. The sequence was obtained from a man aged 30-40 years with acute COVID-19. The sample consisted of PBMCs or T cells enriched from blood (not recorded which). The nucleotide sequence is TGTGCCAGCAGCCAGGGCACCTGGAGCGGGGGGCGGTACAATGAGCAGTTCTTC. This yields the protein CASSQGTWSGGRYNEQFF.